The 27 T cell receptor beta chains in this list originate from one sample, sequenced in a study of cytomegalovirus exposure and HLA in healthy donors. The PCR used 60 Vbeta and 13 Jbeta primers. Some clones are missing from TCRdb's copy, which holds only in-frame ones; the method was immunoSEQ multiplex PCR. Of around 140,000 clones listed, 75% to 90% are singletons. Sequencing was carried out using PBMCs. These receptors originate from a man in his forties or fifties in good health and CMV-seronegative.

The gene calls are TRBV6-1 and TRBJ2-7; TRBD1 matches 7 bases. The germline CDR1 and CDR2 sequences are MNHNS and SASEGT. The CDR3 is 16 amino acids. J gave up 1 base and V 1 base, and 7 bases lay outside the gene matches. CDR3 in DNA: TGTGCCAGCAGTGAAGACCGACAGGGATGGTCCTACGAGCAGTACTTC. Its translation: CASSEDRQGWSYEQYF.

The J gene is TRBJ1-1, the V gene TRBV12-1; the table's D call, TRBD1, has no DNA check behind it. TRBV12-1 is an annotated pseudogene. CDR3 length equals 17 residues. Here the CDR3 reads CASSPGRGLTGATEAFF. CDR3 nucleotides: TGTGCCAGCAGCCCTGGCCGGGGGCTGACAGGGGCCACTGAAGCTTTCTTT.

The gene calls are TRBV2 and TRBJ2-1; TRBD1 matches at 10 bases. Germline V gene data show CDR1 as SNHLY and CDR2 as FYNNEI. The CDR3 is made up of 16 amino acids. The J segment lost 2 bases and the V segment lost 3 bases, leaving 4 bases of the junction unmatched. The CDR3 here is CASSEDRGFTYNEQFF. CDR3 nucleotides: TGTGCCAGCAGTGAGGACAGGGGGTTTACCTACAATGAGCAGTTCTTC.

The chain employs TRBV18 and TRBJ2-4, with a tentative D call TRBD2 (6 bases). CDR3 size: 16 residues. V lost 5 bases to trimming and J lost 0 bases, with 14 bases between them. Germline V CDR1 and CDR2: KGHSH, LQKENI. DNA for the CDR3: TGTGCCAGCTCATCAGAGGGACTGAGAGCCAAAAACATTCAGTACTTC. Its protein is CASSSEGLRAKNIQYF. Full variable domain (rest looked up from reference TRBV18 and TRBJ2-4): NAGVMQNPRHLVRRRGQEARLRCSPMKGHSHVYWYRQLPEEGLKFMVYLQKENIIDESGMPKERFSAEFPKEGPSILRIQQVVRGDSAAYFCASSSEGLRAKNIQYFGAGTRLSVL.

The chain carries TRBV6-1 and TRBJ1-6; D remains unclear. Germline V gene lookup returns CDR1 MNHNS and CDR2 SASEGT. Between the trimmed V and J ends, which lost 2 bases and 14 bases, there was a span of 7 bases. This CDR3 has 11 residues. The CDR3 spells CASSELHTLHF. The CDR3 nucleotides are TGTGCCAGCAGTGAACTCCACACCCTCCACTTT.

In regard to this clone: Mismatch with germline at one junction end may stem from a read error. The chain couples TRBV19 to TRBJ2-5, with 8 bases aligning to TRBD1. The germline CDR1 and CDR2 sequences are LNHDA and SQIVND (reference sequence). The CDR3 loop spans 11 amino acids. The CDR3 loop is CASSSPGQVNF. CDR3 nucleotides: TGTGCCAGTAGTTCTCCGGGACAGGTGAACTTC.

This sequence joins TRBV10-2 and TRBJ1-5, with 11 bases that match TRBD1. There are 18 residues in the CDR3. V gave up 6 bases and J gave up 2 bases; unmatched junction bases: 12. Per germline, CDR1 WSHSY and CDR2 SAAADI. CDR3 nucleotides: TGCGCCAGCAGACCCGGGACAGGGGGGCGATATGGCAATCAGCCCCAGCATTTT. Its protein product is CASRPGTGGRYGNQPQHF.

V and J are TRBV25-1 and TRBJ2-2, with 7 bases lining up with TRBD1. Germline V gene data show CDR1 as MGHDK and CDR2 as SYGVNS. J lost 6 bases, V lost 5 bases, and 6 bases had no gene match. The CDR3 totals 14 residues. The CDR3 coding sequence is TGTGCCAGCAGTTCACAGGGGACCGCCGGGGAGCTGTTTTTT. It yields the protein CASSSQGTAGELFF.

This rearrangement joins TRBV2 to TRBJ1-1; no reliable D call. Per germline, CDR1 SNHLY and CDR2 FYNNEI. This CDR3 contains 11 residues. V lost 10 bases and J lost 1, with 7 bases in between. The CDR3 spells CANSGNTEAFF. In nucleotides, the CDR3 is TGTGCCAACTCTGGGAACACTGAAGCTTTCTTT.

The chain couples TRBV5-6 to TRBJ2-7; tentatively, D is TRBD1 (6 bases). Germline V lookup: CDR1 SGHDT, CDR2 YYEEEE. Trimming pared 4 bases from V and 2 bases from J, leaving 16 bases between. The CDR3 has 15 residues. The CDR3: CASSPPYRETYEQYF. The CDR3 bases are TGTGCCAGCAGCCCGCCGTACAGGGAAACCTACGAGCAGTACTTC.

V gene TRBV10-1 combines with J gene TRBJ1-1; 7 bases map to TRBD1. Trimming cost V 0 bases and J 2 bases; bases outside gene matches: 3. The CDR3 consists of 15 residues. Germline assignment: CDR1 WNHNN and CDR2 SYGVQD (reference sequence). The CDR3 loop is CASSESGQPNTEAFF. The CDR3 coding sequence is TGCGCCAGCAGTGAGTCGGGACAGCCAAACACTGAAGCTTTCTTT.

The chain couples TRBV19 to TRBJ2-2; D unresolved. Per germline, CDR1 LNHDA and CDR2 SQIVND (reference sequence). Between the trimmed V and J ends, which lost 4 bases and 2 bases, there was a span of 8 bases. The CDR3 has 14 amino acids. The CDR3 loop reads CASSRPPNTGELFF. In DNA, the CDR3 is TGTGCCAGTAGTAGGCCGCCCAACACCGGGGAGCTGTTTTTT.

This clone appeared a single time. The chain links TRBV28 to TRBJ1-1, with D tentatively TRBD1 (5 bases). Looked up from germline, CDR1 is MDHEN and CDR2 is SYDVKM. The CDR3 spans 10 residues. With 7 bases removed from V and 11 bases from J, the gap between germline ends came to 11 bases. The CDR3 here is CASIAGHAFF. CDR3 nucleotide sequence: TGTGCCAGCATTGCAGGGCATGCTTTCTTT.

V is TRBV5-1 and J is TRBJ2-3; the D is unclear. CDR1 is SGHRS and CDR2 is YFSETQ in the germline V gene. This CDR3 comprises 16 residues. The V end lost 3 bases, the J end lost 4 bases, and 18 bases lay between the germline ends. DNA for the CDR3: TGCGCCAGCAGCTCTAGATCAGCGTCGTTCTCAGATACGCAGTATTTT. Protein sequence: CASSSRSASFSDTQYF. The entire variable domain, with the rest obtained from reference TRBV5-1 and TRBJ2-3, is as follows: KAGVTQTPRYLIKTRGQQVTLSCSPISGHRSVSWYQQTPGQGLQFLFEYFSETQRNKGNFPGRFSGRQFSNSRSEMNVSTLELGDSALYLCASSSRSASFSDTQYFGPGTRLTVL.

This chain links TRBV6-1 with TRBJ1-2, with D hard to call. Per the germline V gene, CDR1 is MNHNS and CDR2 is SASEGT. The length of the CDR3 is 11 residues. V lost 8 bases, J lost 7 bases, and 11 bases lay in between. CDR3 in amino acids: CASGIAPGYTF. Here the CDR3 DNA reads TGTGCCAGCGGAATAGCTCCTGGCTACACCTTC.

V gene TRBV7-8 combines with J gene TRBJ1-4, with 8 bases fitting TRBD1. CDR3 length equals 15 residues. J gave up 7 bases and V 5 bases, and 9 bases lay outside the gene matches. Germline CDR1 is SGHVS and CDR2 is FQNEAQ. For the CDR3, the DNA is TGTGCCAGCAGCCCCCGACAGGGGAACGGTGAAAAACTGTTTTTT. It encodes CASSPRQGNGEKLFF.

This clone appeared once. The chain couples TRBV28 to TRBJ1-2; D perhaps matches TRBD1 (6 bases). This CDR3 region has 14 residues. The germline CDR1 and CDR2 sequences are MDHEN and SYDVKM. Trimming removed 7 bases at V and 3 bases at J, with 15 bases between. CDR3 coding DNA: TGTGCCAGCACCCCAGGGGAAGTGGACTATGGCTACACCTTC. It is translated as CASTPGEVDYGYTF.

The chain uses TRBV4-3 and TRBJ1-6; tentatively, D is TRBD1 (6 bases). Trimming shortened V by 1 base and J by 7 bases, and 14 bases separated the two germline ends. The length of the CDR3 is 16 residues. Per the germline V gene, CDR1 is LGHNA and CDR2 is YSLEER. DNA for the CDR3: TGCGCCAGCAGCCAAGCTTCACAGGGAGGGAATTCACCCCTCCACTTT. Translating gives CASSQASQGGNSPLHF.

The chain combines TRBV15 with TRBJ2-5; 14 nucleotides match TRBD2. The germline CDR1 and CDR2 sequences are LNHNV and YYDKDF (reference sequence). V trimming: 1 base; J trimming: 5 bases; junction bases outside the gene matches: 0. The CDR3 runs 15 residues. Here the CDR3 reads CATSRGLAGGETQYF. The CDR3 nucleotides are TGTGCCACCAGCAGAGGACTAGCGGGGGGGGAGACCCAGTACTTC.

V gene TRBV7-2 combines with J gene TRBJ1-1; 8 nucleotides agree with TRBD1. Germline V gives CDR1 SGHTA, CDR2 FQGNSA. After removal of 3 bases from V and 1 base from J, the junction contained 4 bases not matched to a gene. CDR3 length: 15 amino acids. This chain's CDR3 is CASSLTGDRNTEAFF. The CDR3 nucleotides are TGTGCCAGCAGCTTGACAGGGGACCGGAACACTGAAGCTTTCTTT. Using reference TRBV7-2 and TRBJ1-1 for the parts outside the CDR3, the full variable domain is GAGVSQSPSNKVTEKGKDVELRCDPISGHTALYWYRQSLGQGLEFLIYFQGNSAPDKSGLPSDRFSAERTGGSVSTLTIQRTQQEDSAVYLCASSLTGDRNTEAFFGQGTRLTVV.

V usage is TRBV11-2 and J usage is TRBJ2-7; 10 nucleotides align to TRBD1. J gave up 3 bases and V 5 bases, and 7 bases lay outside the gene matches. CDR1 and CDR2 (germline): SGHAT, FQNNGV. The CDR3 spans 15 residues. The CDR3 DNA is TGTGCCAGCAGCCGACGCGACAGGGGGCTCTACGAGCAGTACTTC. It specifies CASSRRDRGLYEQYF.

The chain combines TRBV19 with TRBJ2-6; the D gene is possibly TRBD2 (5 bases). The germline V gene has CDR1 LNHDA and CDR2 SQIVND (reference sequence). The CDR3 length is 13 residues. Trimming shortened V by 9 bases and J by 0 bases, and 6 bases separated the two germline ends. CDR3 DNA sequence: TGTGCCAGCCGGGGCTCTGGGGCCAACGTCCTGACTTTC. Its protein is CASRGSGANVLTF.

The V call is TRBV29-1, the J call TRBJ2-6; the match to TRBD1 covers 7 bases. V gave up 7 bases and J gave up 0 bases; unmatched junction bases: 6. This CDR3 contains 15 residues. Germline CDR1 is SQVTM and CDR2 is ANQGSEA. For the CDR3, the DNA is TGCAGCGCTGATGACAGGGACTCTGGGGCCAACGTCCTGACTTTC. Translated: CSADDRDSGANVLTF. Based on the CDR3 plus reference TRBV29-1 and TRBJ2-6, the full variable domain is SAVISQKPSRDICQRGTSLTIQCQVDSQVTMMFWYRQQPGQSLTLIATANQGSEATYESGFVIDKFPISRPNLTFSTLTVSNMSPEDSSIYLCSADDRDSGANVLTFGAGSRLTVL.

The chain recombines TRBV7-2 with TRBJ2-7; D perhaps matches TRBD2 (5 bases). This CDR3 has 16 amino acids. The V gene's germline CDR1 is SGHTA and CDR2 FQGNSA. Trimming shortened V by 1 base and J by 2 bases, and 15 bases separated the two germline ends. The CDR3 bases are TGTGCCAGCAGCTTAGTTCGGGGTACCCAAGCCTACGAGCAGTACTTC. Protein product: CASSLVRGTQAYEQYF.

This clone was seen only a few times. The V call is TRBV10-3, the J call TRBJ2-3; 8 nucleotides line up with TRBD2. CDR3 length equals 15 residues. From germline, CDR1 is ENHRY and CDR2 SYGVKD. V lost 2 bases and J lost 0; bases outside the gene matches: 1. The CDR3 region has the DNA TGTGCCATCAGTGAGGTAGCGGGGAGCACAGATACGCAGTATTTT. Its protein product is CAISEVAGSTDTQYF.

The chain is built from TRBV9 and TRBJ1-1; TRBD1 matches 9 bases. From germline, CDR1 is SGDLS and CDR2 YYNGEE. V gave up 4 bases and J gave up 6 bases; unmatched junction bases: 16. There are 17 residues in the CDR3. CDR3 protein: CASSKTGGVLLRSEAFF. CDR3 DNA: TGTGCCAGCAGCAAAACAGGGGGCGTTTTACTCCGCTCTGAAGCTTTCTTT.

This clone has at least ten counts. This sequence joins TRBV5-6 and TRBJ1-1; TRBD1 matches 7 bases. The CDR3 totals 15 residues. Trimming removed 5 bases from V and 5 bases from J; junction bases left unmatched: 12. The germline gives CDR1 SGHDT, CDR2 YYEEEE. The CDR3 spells CASRSQGGRGTEAFF. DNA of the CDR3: TGTGCCAGCAGGTCCCAGGGGGGACGGGGGACTGAAGCTTTCTTT.